The next 2 T cell receptor beta chains were all read from a single sample in a study of T-cell memory formation after mild COVID-19. Via MiXCR, TCRdb re-called the 5' RACE reads, giving one row per CDR3 protein. The table shows 150,000 to 200,000 distinct CDR3 sequences, with around 15% occurring only once. Sequences were obtained from PBMCs or a T cell subset sorted from them (not recorded which). These receptors all come from an adult woman who had mild COVID-19 (a few samples of this study predate the infection). Cell type and time point are not known.

V gene TRBV5-5 combines with J gene TRBJ2-1; D not resolved. The germline CDR1 and CDR2 sequences are SGHKS and YYEKEE (reference sequence). V was trimmed by 5 bases and J by 1 base, leaving 4 bases between them. The CDR3 totals 12 residues. The CDR3 coding sequence is TGTGCCAGCAGTTTTTCCTACAATGAGCAGTTCTTC. Its protein product is CASSFSYNEQFF.

The CDR3 DNA sequence: TGTGCCAGCAGCTTCTACGACAGGGCTTTTACCTTC. Translation gives CASSFYDRAFTF. The genes are TRBV7-2 and TRBJ1-2; 7 nucleotides align to TRBD1. V lost 3 bases and J lost 14; bases outside the gene matches: 9. CDR3 length: 12 residues. The germline CDR1 and CDR2 sequences are SGHTA and FQGNSA.